This T cell receptor beta chain was recovered during a study of blood T cell repertoires in COVID-19. Study as a whole: The analysed material was cDNA or gDNA that came from T cells, B-cell-depleted T cells, or PBMCs.

In terms of age and location, participants ranged from roughly 18 to 95 years and lived in approximately 26 US areas. CDR1 SGHAT and CDR2 FQNNGV come from the germline V gene. The CDR3 is 14 residues long. V was cut by 2 bases and J by 4 bases, with 12 bases left in between. A single count supports this clone. Per the authors' pipeline: Amplifying reference gene primers gave estimates of nucleated cell counts. Sequencing used immunoSEQ multiplex PCR; TCRdb keeps in-frame clones, though not all of them. Clone size and the V and J calls come from that table; the DNA yielded D and trimming. Of more than 300,000 clones detected, more than 85% appear once; the ten largest clones hold approximately 4.1%.

This sequence originates from a woman aged 25 to 39 who had been exposed to COVID-19. The chain joins TRBV11-2 to TRBJ2-7; a weak D match, TRBD1 (5 bases). Sequences were obtained from PBMCs or T cells enriched from blood (not recorded which). The CDR3 DNA reads TGTGCCAGCAGCTTACGACAGCGAAGGTACGAGCAGTACTTC. Encoded protein: CASSLRQRRYEQYF.